The 30 T cell receptor beta chains given below trace back to one sample, sequenced in a study of control samples from healthy donors and cancer patients. The protocol was immunoSEQ multiplex PCR, while the TCRdb copy is restricted to in-frame clones and leaves out a portion. There are about 130,000 clones in the sample; roughly 89% occur only once, and less than 7% lies in the top ten. The specimen sequenced was blood. The source of these receptors is a man younger than 30 in good health.

The rearrangement uses TRBV5-1 and TRBJ1-1; possible D gene TRBD1, 5 bases. V was cut by 6 bases and J by 1 base, with 16 bases left in between. The CDR3 has 15 amino acids. The germline V gene has CDR1 SGHRS and CDR2 YFSETQ. This CDR3 is CASTLETAANTEAFF. CDR3 in DNA: TGCGCCAGCACCTTAGAGACAGCCGCGAACACTGAAGCTTTCTTT.

The chain links TRBV18 to TRBJ2-2, with TRBD2 as a possible D gene (5 bases). V lost 2 bases, J lost 9 bases, and 13 bases lay in between. Germline-derived CDR1 and CDR2 are KGHSH and LQKENI. The CDR3 contains 14 residues. CDR3 region: CASSPGLMVWELFF. The CDR3 coding sequence is TGTGCCAGCTCACCAGGACTCATGGTTTGGGAGCTGTTTTTT. Full variable domain (rest looked up from reference TRBV18 and TRBJ2-2): NAGVMQNPRHLVRRRGQEARLRCSPMKGHSHVYWYRQLPEEGLKFMVYLQKENIIDESGMPKERFSAEFPKEGPSILRIQQVVRGDSAAYFCASSPGLMVWELFFGEGSRLTVL.

The chain links TRBV4-1 to TRBJ2-5; D may be TRBD2 (5 bases). This CDR3 has 15 residues. Trimming removed 2 bases at V and 1 base at J, with 11 bases between. The germline V gene has CDR1 MGHRA and CDR2 YSYEKL. CDR3 DNA sequence: TGCGCCAGCAGCCAAACTGGGCTAGCCCAAGAGACCCAGTACTTC. It encodes CASSQTGLAQETQYF.

V usage is TRBV2 and J usage is TRBJ2-7, with 7 bases aligning to TRBD2. Germline loops: CDR1 SNHLY, CDR2 FYNNEI. With 5 bases clipped from V and 6 bases from J, the junction kept 4 bases outside the gene matches. The CDR3 covers 12 residues. CDR3 DNA: TGTGCCAGCAGTTTTATAGCGGGCGAGCAGTACTTC. Amino acids: CASSFIAGEQYF.

The chain has TRBV18 and TRBJ2-3; TRBD2 matches 13 bases. Trimming removed 4 bases from V and 3 bases from J; junction bases left unmatched: 4. Germline CDR1 is KGHSH and CDR2 is LQKENI. This CDR3 is built from 16 residues. CDR3 coding DNA: TGTGCCAGCTCACGGACTAGCGGGGGAAGGACAGATACGCAGTATTTT. The encoded protein is CASSRTSGGRTDTQYF.

The genes are TRBV5-4 and TRBJ2-2; D not certain. CDR1 and CDR2 from the germline V gene are SGHNT and YYREEE (reference sequence). The CDR3 has 13 residues. Trimming stripped 2 bases from V and 1 base from J, with 3 bases between. CDR3 amino acids: CASSLGNTGELFF. In DNA, the CDR3 is TGTGCCAGCAGCTTAGGGAACACCGGGGAGCTGTTTTTT. Complete variable domain (other parts from reference TRBV5-4 and TRBJ2-2): ETGVTQSPTHLIKTRGQQVTLRCSSQSGHNTVSWYQQALGQGPQFIFQYYREEENGRGNFPPRFSGLQFPNYSSELNVNALELDDSALYLCASSLGNTGELFFGEGSRLTVL.

The table lists this clone with a count of one. V gene TRBV27 combines with J gene TRBJ2-7; 9 bases line up with TRBD2. CDR1 and CDR2 from the germline V gene are MNHEY and SMNVEV (reference sequence). V gave up 10 bases and J gave up 5 bases; unmatched junction bases: 12. This CDR3 contains 14 residues. The CDR3 region is CATQLRRGGHEQYF. Written as DNA, the CDR3 is TGTGCCACCCAATTGCGGCGGGGGGGCCACGAGCAGTACTTC.

This clone has a single count. Other DNA sequences in the same sample also yield this CDR3. The chain recombines TRBV2 with TRBJ1-2, with TRBD1 identical over 11 bases. This CDR3 is built from 15 residues. V lost 6 bases, J lost 7 bases, and 10 bases stayed unmatched. Germline CDR1 reads SNHLY; CDR2 reads FYNNEI. This CDR3 reads CASRGLVGTGGGYTF. CDR3 bases: TGTGCCAGCAGGGGGCTTGTCGGGACAGGGGGTGGCTACACCTTC.

The chain employs TRBV12-3 or TRBV12-4 and TRBJ2-7; D is ambiguous. V dropped 3 bases and J dropped 2 bases, with 5 bases sitting between them. This CDR3 region has 12 residues. The chain's CDR3 is CASSFDPYEQYF. The CDR3 DNA is TGTGCCAGCAGTTTCGACCCCTACGAGCAGTACTTC.

This clone was counted once. CDR3 protein: CASSYGGGTPNTEAFF. CDR3 in DNA: TGTGCCAGCAGTTACGGGGGAGGGACTCCGAACACTGAAGCTTTCTTT. The chain joins TRBV6-5 to TRBJ1-1; tentatively, D is TRBD1 (5 bases). CDR1 and CDR2 (germline): MNHEY, SVGAGI. This CDR3 is 16 amino acids long. The V and J ends lost 2 bases and 1 base respectively, with 14 bases between them.

This chain joins TRBV19 and TRBJ1-2, with 8 bases lining up with TRBD1. The CDR3 is 15 residues long. The J segment lost 4 bases and the V segment lost 3 bases, leaving 7 bases of the junction unmatched. The germline gives CDR1 LNHDA, CDR2 SQIVND (reference sequence). This chain's CDR3 is CASSIGRGPGYGYTF. In DNA, the CDR3 is TGTGCCAGTAGTATTGGCAGGGGGCCTGGCTATGGCTACACCTTC.

V gene TRBV11-2 combines with J gene TRBJ1-3; possibly TRBD1 for D (6 bases). With 4 bases removed from V and 7 bases from J, the gap between germline ends came to 26 bases. CDR1 and CDR2 (germline): SGHAT, FQNNGV. This CDR3 is built from 18 residues. Written as DNA, the CDR3 is TGTGCCAGCAGCTCCCCCAGGGCCGCAGGGGAGCGGAGGAACACCATATATTTT. Protein product: CASSSPRAAGERRNTIYF.

The chain has TRBV4-2 and TRBJ1-2; 8 bases agree with TRBD1. Germline V gene lookup returns CDR1 LGHNA and CDR2 YNFKEQ. The CDR3 runs 15 residues. J gave up 4 bases and V 3 bases, and 7 bases lay outside the gene matches. CDR3 DNA sequence: TGTGCCAGCAGCCACACCGGGACAGGTGGCTATGGCTACACCTTC. This encodes CASSHTGTGGYGYTF.

The rearrangement uses TRBV7-9 and TRBJ2-5; 14 nucleotides align to TRBD2. V gave up 4 bases and J gave up 2 bases; unmatched junction bases: 0. From germline, CDR1 is SEHNR and CDR2 FQNEAQ (reference sequence). The CDR3 has 15 residues. CDR3 in DNA: TGTGCCAGCAGCTGGACTAGCGGGGGGCAAGAGACCCAGTACTTC. It is translated as CASSWTSGGQETQYF.

V usage is TRBV15 and J usage is TRBJ2-3; TRBD2 matches at 10 bases. The germline CDR1 and CDR2 sequences are LNHNV and YYDKDF (reference sequence). V was clipped by 3 bases and J by 4 bases; unmatched bases: 4. This CDR3 is built from 15 residues. DNA for the CDR3: TGTGCCACCAGCAGTGGGACTAGCGTGGCAGATACGCAGTATTTT. It specifies CATSSGTSVADTQYF.

The chain is built from TRBV10-3 and TRBJ2-7; unclear D gene. CDR1 is ENHRY and CDR2 is SYGVKD in the germline V gene. Trimming pared 0 bases from V and 3 bases from J, leaving 18 bases between. There are 17 residues in the CDR3. In DNA form, the CDR3 reads TGTGCCATCAGTGAGTCGGAAGTTGTTAGTCGCGGCTACGAGCAGTACTTC. Its protein is CAISESEVVSRGYEQYF.

This clone occurred once. The V call is TRBV6-6, the J call TRBJ2-7; TRBD2 is a possible D gene (7 bases). The germline V and J ends were trimmed by 2 bases and 7 bases, with 12 bases remaining between them. CDR1 and CDR2 from the germline V gene are MNHNY and SVGAGI (reference sequence). The CDR3 contains 13 residues. In nucleotides, the CDR3 is TGTGCCAGCAGTTACGGGGGGGCCGGGGAGCAGTACTTC. Residues: CASSYGGAGEQYF.

Worth noting for this clone: Other nucleotide sequences from this sample produce the same CDR3. This sequence joins TRBV9 and TRBJ1-1, with 7 nucleotides matching TRBD1. The CDR3 runs to 14 residues. CDR1 SGDLS and CDR2 YYNGEE come from the germline V gene. With V trimmed by 0 bases and J by 3 bases, 2 bases remained unmatched. Here the CDR3 reads CASSVAGGDTEAFF. CDR3 DNA: TGTGCCAGCAGCGTAGCAGGGGGAGACACTGAAGCTTTCTTT.

This chain links TRBV9 with TRBJ2-5; 7 bases map to TRBD2. CDR1 SGDLS and CDR2 YYNGEE come from the germline V gene. V shed 5 bases and J 5 bases; nucleotides not matched to a gene: 6. The CDR3 has 13 amino acids. Written as DNA, the CDR3 is TGTGCCAGCAGGAGCGGGGTTGAGGAGACCCAGTACTTC. Amino acid sequence: CASRSGVEETQYF.

V gene TRBV7-9 combines with J gene TRBJ1-5; TRBD1 might be the D (6 bases). Per germline, CDR1 SEHNR and CDR2 FQNEAQ (reference sequence). The germline V and J ends were trimmed by 4 bases and 3 bases, with 19 bases remaining between them. The CDR3 runs 17 residues. Written as DNA, the CDR3 is TGTGCCAGCAGCTCGGACAGTCACTTTCTTCCCAATCAGCCCCAGCATTTT. Protein: CASSSDSHFLPNQPQHF.

J is TRBJ2-5 and V is TRBV4-1, with D hard to call. Germline V lookup: CDR1 MGHRA, CDR2 YSYEKL. CDR3 size: 12 residues. V lost 4 bases to trimming and J lost 4 bases, with 7 bases between them. The DNA for the CDR3 is TGCGCCAGCAGCCGTATTGGAGAGACCCAGTACTTC. Its translation is CASSRIGETQYF.

V and J are TRBV2 and TRBJ1-2; 10 bases map to TRBD1. After removal of 0 bases from V and 6 bases from J, the junction contained 10 bases not matched to a gene. The CDR3 length is 17 residues. Germline-derived CDR1 and CDR2 are SNHLY and FYNNEI. The CDR3 DNA reads TGTGCCAGCAGTGAAGCCCTCCCGACAGGGGGCCAGGATGGCTACACCTTC. Residues: CASSEALPTGGQDGYTF.

This clone has just one count. The genes are TRBV18 and TRBJ2-7; either TRBD1 or TRBD2 may supply D (6 bases each). CDR1 and CDR2 (germline): KGHSH, LQKENI. The CDR3 loop spans 14 amino acids. Between the trimmed V and J ends, which lost 3 bases and 3 bases, there was a span of 12 bases. The chain's CDR3 is CASSPDGGGYEQYF. CDR3 nucleotides: TGTGCCAGCTCACCTGACGGGGGCGGCTACGAGCAGTACTTC.

In the case of this clone: The identical CDR3 is also encoded by other nucleotide sequences in the sample. The J gene is TRBJ2-7, the V gene TRBV6-5; D may be TRBD1 (5 bases). V gave up 7 bases and J gave up 0 bases, with 16 bases separating them. Germline V gene data show CDR1 as MNHEY and CDR2 as SVGAGI. This CDR3 is built from 15 residues. The CDR3 protein is CASTTGVGSSYEQYF. The CDR3 DNA reads TGTGCCAGCACCACAGGAGTGGGCAGCTCCTACGAGCAGTACTTC.

The V call is TRBV7-3, the J call TRBJ1-1; D not resolved. V was clipped by 4 bases and J by 2 bases, with 8 bases between them. Germline CDR1 SGHTA, CDR2 FQGTGA. The CDR3 contains 13 residues. The CDR3 is CASSSFRNTEAFF. CDR3 DNA: TGTGCCAGCAGCTCCTTCCGAAACACTGAAGCTTTCTTT. Based on the CDR3 plus reference TRBV7-3 and TRBJ1-1, the full variable domain is GAGVSQTPSNKVTEKGKYVELRCDPISGHTALYWYRQSLGQGPEFLIYFQGTGAADDSGLPNDRFFAVRPEGSVSTLKIQRTERGDSAVYLCASSSFRNTEAFFGQGTRLTVV.

This rearrangement joins TRBV6-1 to TRBJ1-6; 9 bases map to TRBD1. Trimming took 4 bases from V and 7 from J; bases not matched to a gene: 17. CDR3 length: 19 residues. In germline, CDR1 is MNHNS, CDR2 SASEGT. The CDR3 DNA follows: TGTGCCAGCAGTGCGCCAGGACAGGGGTCTTTCGGCTTAAATTCACCCCTCCACTTT. This gives the protein CASSAPGQGSFGLNSPLHF.

V is TRBV3-1 (or the pseudogene TRBV3-2) and J is TRBJ1-1; D uncertain. This CDR3 comprises 16 residues. Trimming removed 4 bases from V and 2 bases from J, with 17 bases in between. The germline gives CDR1 LGHDT, CDR2 YNNKEL (reference sequence). CDR3 in DNA: TGTGCCAGCAGCCCTTACGGAGGGCAGCCTAACACTGAAGCTTTCTTT. Amino acid sequence: CASSPYGGQPNTEAFF.

The chain recombines TRBV9 with TRBJ2-7; the D gene is possibly TRBD1 (6 bases). This CDR3 has 12 amino acids. The germline V gene encodes CDR1 SGDLS and CDR2 YYNGEE. V was cut by 4 bases and J by 5 bases, with 10 bases left in between. The CDR3 DNA reads TGTGCCAGCAGCTCCCGGGACAACGAGCAGTACTTC. Translated: CASSSRDNEQYF.

V is TRBV10-3 and J is TRBJ1-2; D is uncertain. Germline lookup yields CDR1 ENHRY and CDR2 SYGVKD. V was cut by 11 bases and J by 8 bases, with 21 bases left in between. This CDR3 comprises 13 residues. The CDR3 DNA follows: TGTGCCGGTCGACTCGGAGCCGCCGGGGGCTACACCTTC. Translation: CAGRLGAAGGYTF.

The genes are TRBV24-1 and TRBJ1-1; no clear D. Germline values: CDR1 KGHDR, CDR2 SFDVKD. CDR3 size: 13 residues. Trimming left V 7 bases short and J 4 bases short, with 12 bases between. The DNA of the CDR3 is TGTGCCACCAGGATCGAGTACGGCACTGAAGCTTTCTTT. Its protein product is CATRIEYGTEAFF.